These 23 T cell receptor beta chains were all obtained from the same sample, sequenced in a study of type 1 and type 2 diabetes patients. The PCR template was genomic DNA. Multiplex PCR with 30 forward and 13 reverse primers amplified the TCR beta CDR3. TCRdb used MiXCR to reprocess the multiplex PCR reads, holding one entry per CDR3 protein. The sample carries around 300,000 distinct CDR3 sequences, approximately 45% recorded once. Input material: peripheral blood mononuclear cells (PBMCs). These TCRs come from a man aged 18 to 35 with type 2 diabetes.

The chain carries TRBV9 and TRBJ2-7; TRBD2 is a possible D gene (6 bases). CDR3 size: 15 residues. The germline gives CDR1 SGDLS, CDR2 YYNGEE. The V and J ends lost 0 bases and 2 bases respectively, with 12 bases between them. The CDR3 region has the DNA TGTGCCAGCAGCGTAGGTAGCGGCAAAACCTACGAGCAGTACTTC. Residues: CASSVGSGKTYEQYF.

This clonotype was counted once. The chain recombines TRBV7-9 with TRBJ2-7, with D uncertain. This CDR3 region has 13 residues. The ends were cut back, 5 bases at V and 0 bases at J, with 8 bases in the middle. CDR1 is SEHNR and CDR2 is FQNEAQ in the germline V gene (reference sequence). DNA of the CDR3: TGTGCCAGCAGCGATACAGCCTCCTACGAGCAGTACTTC. Its translation is CASSDTASYEQYF.

V is TRBV4-3 and J is TRBJ2-5; D not resolved. Trimming took off 8 bases at V and 0 bases at J, with 19 bases between the two ends. The CDR3 runs to 16 residues. The germline CDR1 and CDR2 sequences are LGHNA and YSLEER. CDR3 loop: CASSSLATSNQETQYF. As DNA, the CDR3 is TGCGCCAGCTCCTCGCTGGCCACCTCAAACCAAGAGACCCAGTACTTC.

This clonotype was picked up a small number of times. V gene TRBV19 combines with J gene TRBJ2-3; 15 bases match TRBD2. Trimming removed 5 bases from V and 3 bases from J; junction bases left unmatched: 3. From germline, CDR1 is LNHDA and CDR2 SQIVND (reference sequence). The CDR3 contains 16 residues. CDR3 coding DNA: TGTGCCAGTAGTGCTGGACTAGCGGGGGGGACAGATACGCAGTATTTT. It translates to CASSAGLAGGTDTQYF.

At least ten counts were recorded for this clonotype. This rearrangement joins TRBV2 to TRBJ2-7, with D unresolved. Germline CDR1 SNHLY, CDR2 FYNNEI. Trimming pared 10 bases from V and 0 bases from J, leaving 13 bases between. The CDR3 extends over 13 amino acids. The CDR3 spells CAIRHGSSYEQYF. DNA for the CDR3: TGTGCCATCCGTCATGGGTCCTCCTACGAGCAGTACTTC. Full variable domain (rest looked up from reference TRBV2 and TRBJ2-7): EPEVTQTPSHQVTQMGQEVILRCVPISNHLYFYWYRQILGQKVEFLVSFYNNEISEKSEIFDDQFSVERPDGSNFTLKIRSTKLEDSAMYFCAIRHGSSYEQYFGPGTRLTVT.

In the case of this clonotype: No conserved phenylalanine or tryptophan is present at the end of the CDR3, so a read error is the likely explanation. No DNA is shown, since the ends of the CDR3 on it are uncertain; the CDR3 is the one TCRdb lists. The chain's CDR3 is CASSPPMR. This rearrangement joins TRBV7-2 to TRBJ2-7; TRBD1, the table's D call, lacks a check against the DNA. Germline loops: CDR1 SGHTA, CDR2 FQGNSA. The length of the CDR3 is 8 amino acids, counting both ends.

The chain links TRBV2 to TRBJ1-5; 8 positions match TRBD1. Trimming cost V 5 bases and J 7 bases; bases outside gene matches: 7. Germline loops: CDR1 SNHLY, CDR2 FYNNEI. This CDR3 has 14 amino acids. The CDR3 DNA reads TGTGCCAGCAGTATAGGACAGGGTGGGCAGCCCCAGCATTTT. Encoded protein: CASSIGQGGQPQHF.

The V gene is TRBV30, the J gene TRBJ1-1; D possibly corresponds to TRBD1 (5 bases). The germline gives CDR1 GTSNPN, CDR2 SVGIG (reference sequence). This CDR3 comprises 13 residues. The V end was cut by 8 bases, the J end by 2 bases, with 15 bases between. CDR3 sequence reads: CALSPGQNTEAFF. CDR3 in DNA: TGTGCCCTAAGCCCCGGACAAAACACTGAAGCTTTCTTT.

The J gene is TRBJ1-2, the V gene TRBV19; D is unclear. The CDR3 spans 14 residues. Per the germline V gene, CDR1 is LNHDA and CDR2 is SQIVND (reference sequence). Trimming took 1 base from V and 7 from J, leaving 13 bases between them. As DNA, the CDR3 is TGTGCCAGTAGTATAGTCTCAGGATCCGGTGGCTACACCTTC. Translated: CASSIVSGSGGYTF.

As concerns this clonotype: A much larger clone is a single base away; this may be a read error. The chain uses TRBV24-1 and TRBJ2-5; D not resolved. This CDR3 has 11 residues. Per germline, CDR1 KGHDR and CDR2 SFDVKD. The CDR3 sequence is CATSREEAQYF. CDR3 in DNA: TGTGCCACCAGCCGTGAAGAGGCCCAGTACTTC.

The chain employs TRBV27 and TRBJ2-3; D is unclear. Germline V gene data show CDR1 as MNHEY and CDR2 as SMNVEV (reference sequence). The CDR3 is made up of 15 amino acids. V was clipped by 7 bases and J by 4 bases, with 18 bases between them. CDR3 region: CASTPDVSSPDTQYF. The CDR3 DNA reads as TGTGCCAGCACCCCCGACGTCTCAAGTCCAGATACGCAGTATTTT.

Note on this clonotype: Just one base apart from a much larger clone, this may be a read error. The chain joins TRBV4-1 to TRBJ2-7; D gene ambiguous. The CDR3 loop spans 13 amino acids. The germline CDR1 and CDR2 sequences are MGHRA and YSYEKL. In DNA form, the CDR3 reads TGTGCCAGCAGCCATGGGAACTCCTACGAGCAGTACTTC. Protein product: CASSHGNSYEQYF.

This clonotype was counted only a few times. The chain links TRBV7-2 to TRBJ2-5; 14 bases agree with TRBD2. This CDR3 has 20 residues. CDR1 SGHTA and CDR2 FQGNSA come from the germline V gene. J was trimmed by 2 bases and V by 5 bases; bases with no gene match: 16. CDR3 DNA sequence: TGTGCCAGCAGCCCAATCGGGTTGATGACTAGCGGGAGGGTTCAAGAGACCCAGTACTTC. Protein: CASSPIGLMTSGRVQETQYF. The variable domain in full, with the rest retrieved from reference TRBV7-2 and TRBJ2-5, is GAGVSQSPSNKVTEKGKDVELRCDPISGHTALYWYRQSLGQGLEFLIYFQGNSAPDKSGLPSDRFSAERTGGSVSTLTIQRTQQEDSAVYLCASSPIGLMTSGRVQETQYFGPGTRLLVL.

The V and J genes are TRBV28 and TRBJ1-1, with D perhaps TRBD1 (6 bases). Germline V gene sequence: CDR1 MDHEN, CDR2 SYDVKM. Trimming shortened V by 6 bases and J by 5 bases, and 16 bases separated the two germline ends. This CDR3 has 14 amino acids. The CDR3 nucleotides read TGTGCCAGCAGGACAGACAGGAGTTGGACTGAAGCTTTCTTT. Residues: CASRTDRSWTEAFF. The full variable domain, its missing parts supplied by reference TRBV28 and TRBJ1-1, is DVKVTQSSRYLVKRTGEKVFLECVQDMDHENMFWYRQDPGLGLRLIYFSYDVKMKEKGDIPEGYSVSREKKERFSLILESASTNQTSMYLCASRTDRSWTEAFFGQGTRLTVV.

This clonotype was counted only a few times. V usage is TRBV6-6 and J usage is TRBJ1-5; no clear D gene. Trimming cost V 7 bases and J 0 bases, with 7 bases left between them. The CDR3 loop spans 13 amino acids. Germline values: CDR1 MNHNY, CDR2 SVGAGI (reference sequence). The CDR3 spells CASKASSNQPQHF. CDR3 bases: TGTGCCAGCAAAGCCTCTAGCAATCAGCCCCAGCATTTT.

This clonotype was seen only a few times. The rearrangement uses TRBV28 and TRBJ2-1; possibly TRBD1 for D (6 bases). CDR1 and CDR2 (germline): MDHEN, SYDVKM. The germline V and J ends were trimmed by 4 bases and 5 bases, with 15 bases remaining between them. The CDR3 has 15 amino acids. CDR3 region: CASSYYTGKDNEQFF. In DNA, the CDR3 is TGTGCCAGCAGTTATTACACAGGGAAAGACAATGAGCAGTTCTTC.

Concerning this clonotype: Sequence at one end of the junction differs from germline and may be a read error. The chain is built from TRBV4-2 and TRBJ2-7; D gene unclear. Germline values: CDR1 LGHNA, CDR2 YNFKEQ. The CDR3 sequence is 13 residues long. The CDR3 nucleotides read TGTGCCAGCAGCTTATCCCTCTCCCACGAGCAGTACTTC. Translation: CASSLSLSHEQYF.

Many counts were recorded for this clonotype. The genes are TRBV15 and TRBJ1-2; D is perhaps TRBD1 (6 bases). This CDR3 region has 14 residues. Trimming shortened V by 0 bases and J by 8 bases, and 13 bases separated the two germline ends. Germline loops: CDR1 LNHNV, CDR2 YYDKDF (reference sequence). The chain's CDR3 is CATSREGQGNGYTF. As DNA, the CDR3 is TGTGCCACCAGCAGAGAGGGTCAGGGGAACGGCTACACCTTC. Based on the CDR3 plus reference TRBV15 and TRBJ1-2, the full variable domain is DAMVIQNPRYQVTQFGKPVTLSCSQTLNHNVMYWYQQKSSQAPKLLFHYYDKDFNNEADTPDNFQSRRPNTSFCFLDIRSPGLGDTAMYLCATSREGQGNGYTFGSGTRLTVV.

With respect to this clonotype: The germline gene is not matched at one end of the junction; a read error may be the cause. The chain recombines TRBV7-2 with TRBJ2-5; 10 positions agree with TRBD2. The germline V gene encodes CDR1 SGHTA and CDR2 FQGNSA. This CDR3 region has 15 residues. CDR3 loop: CASSPRAGGEETQYF. The CDR3 coding sequence is TGCGCCAGCAGCCCACGAGCGGGGGGGGAAGAGACCCAGTACTTC.

The rearrangement links TRBV19 to TRBJ1-1, with D hard to call. The CDR3 runs 14 residues. V was cut by 8 bases and J by 3 bases, with 16 bases left in between. CDR1 and CDR2 from the germline V gene are LNHDA and SQIVND (reference sequence). The CDR3 loop is CASGGRDGYTEAFF. The CDR3 DNA reads as TGTGCCAGTGGTGGGAGGGATGGGTACACTGAAGCTTTCTTT.

This chain uses TRBV19 with TRBJ1-5; perhaps TRBD1 as D (5 bases). Germline lookup yields CDR1 LNHDA and CDR2 SQIVND (reference sequence). V gave up 7 bases and J gave up 0 bases, with 13 bases separating them. The length of the CDR3 is 15 residues. CDR3 nucleotides: TGTGCCAGTATAGCAGGGAGGAATAGCAATCAGCCCCAGCATTTT. It translates to CASIAGRNSNQPQHF.

This clonotype came up a few times. V is TRBV9 and J is TRBJ2-2; 10 bases agree with TRBD2. Germline-derived CDR1 and CDR2 are SGDLS and YYNGEE. The length of the CDR3 is 17 residues. Trimming at V came to 4 bases and at J to 7 bases, leaving 13 bases not matched to a gene. CDR3 in amino acids: CASSSPAGGYVDGELFF. In nucleotides, the CDR3 is TGTGCCAGCAGCTCTCCAGCGGGGGGGTATGTTGACGGGGAGCTGTTTTTT. Looking up the rest from reference TRBV9 and TRBJ2-2 gives the full variable domain: DSGVTQTPKHLITATGQRVTLRCSPRSGDLSVYWYQQSLDQGLQFLIQYYNGEERAKGNILERFSAQQFPDLHSELNLSSLELGDSALYFCASSSPAGGYVDGELFFGEGSRLTVL.

The chain joins TRBV30 to TRBJ2-5; D gene unclear. Trimming took 0 bases from V and 2 from J, leaving 4 bases between them. This CDR3 region has 12 residues. Germline CDR1 is GTSNPN and CDR2 is SVGIG (reference sequence). CDR3 nucleotides: TGTGCCTGGAGTGTGACGCAAGAGACCCAGTACTTC. Amino acid sequence: CAWSVTQETQYF.